This entry is about one T cell receptor beta chain. Its target is unknown. This entry belongs to a study of T cells in localized non-small cell lung cancer. The protocol was immunoSEQ multiplex PCR, while the TCRdb copy is restricted to in-frame clones and leaves out a portion. The table has tens of thousands of clones, approximately 90% seen once; the top ten hold 28%. Points from the study as a whole: Researchers found a median approximately 60 of the top 100 tumor clones in adjacent lung. Tumor showed lower T cell clonality than uninvolved adjacent lung, where it was highest. Higher T cell density in the blood was associated with longer overall survival, whereas higher adjacent-lung clonality associated with shorter survival.

The sequences come from peripheral blood, collected before any cancer treatment. The sequence derives from a female donor of 60 years or more with stage I lung adenocarcinoma.

CDR3 DNA: TGTGCCAGCCATGGCACGCAGACAACTAATGAAAAACTGTTTTTT. This translates into CASHGTQTTNEKLFF. The chain uses TRBV6-1 and TRBJ1-4; D gene uncertain. There are 15 residues in the CDR3. The V end was cut by 8 bases, the J end by 0 bases, with 13 bases between. The germline CDR1 and CDR2 sequences are MNHNS and SASEGT.